This TCR beta chain was retrieved from a study of shared clonotypes between healthy human individuals. The assay was immunoSEQ multiplex PCR, and TCRdb's table has in-frame clones only and misses some. The profile shows about 2 million clones, about 94% of them singletons. Naive-designated CD8 cells lacked CD45RO, were positively enriched for CCR7, and omitted terminally differentiated effector memory CD45RA+ cells. The CDR3 runs 16 residues. V lost 4 bases and J 6 bases, leaving 20 bases between the germline ends. CDR1 is SGHDT and CDR2 is YYEEEE in the germline V gene. This chain joins TRBV5-6 and TRBJ2-1, with D possibly being TRBD1 or TRBD2 (6 bases each). The clonotype originates from a man younger than 35 in good health. Sequencing input: naive CD8+ T cells sorted from blood. Here the CDR3 reads CASSGTIAEGGNEQFF. The DNA for the CDR3 is TGTGCCAGCAGCGGAACGATAGCGGAGGGGGGCAATGAGCAGTTCTTC.